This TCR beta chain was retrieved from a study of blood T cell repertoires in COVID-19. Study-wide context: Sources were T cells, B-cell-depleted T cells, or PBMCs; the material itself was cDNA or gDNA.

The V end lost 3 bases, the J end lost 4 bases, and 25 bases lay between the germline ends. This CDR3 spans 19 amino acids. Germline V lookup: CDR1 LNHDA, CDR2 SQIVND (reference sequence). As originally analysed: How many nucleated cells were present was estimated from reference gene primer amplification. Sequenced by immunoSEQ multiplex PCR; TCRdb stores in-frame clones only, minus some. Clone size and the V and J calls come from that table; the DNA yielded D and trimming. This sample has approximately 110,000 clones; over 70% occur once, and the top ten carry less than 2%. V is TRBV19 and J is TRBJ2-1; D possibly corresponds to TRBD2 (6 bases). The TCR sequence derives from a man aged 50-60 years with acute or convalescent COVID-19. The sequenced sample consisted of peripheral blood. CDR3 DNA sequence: TGTGCCAGTAGTATGGGTTGGAGGGGCCGCTCCTCTCCATACAATGAGCAGTTCTTC. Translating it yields CASSMGWRGRSSPYNEQFF.